These 5 T cell receptor beta chains originate from one sample sequenced in a study of STAT5B mutations in CD4+ large granular lymphocyte leukemia (dated by TCRdb to the early 2020s). The library was obtained by the immunoSEQ multiplex PCR assay. The table was pulled from immuneACCESS by TCRdb, which kept in-frame rearrangements only. Such tables lose some clones; where checked, under half of the loss comes from unresolved V genes, and the rest has no known cause. This sample holds over 25,000 clones; roughly 72% were observed only once. Approximately 0.29% of the sample comes from the top ten. The sequenced sample was CD4+ T cells from blood buffy coats. These receptors originate from a human donor in good health.

The chain links TRBV6-6 to TRBJ2-5; D perhaps matches TRBD1 (6 bases). The CDR3 is 14 amino acids. Germline CDR1 MNHNY, CDR2 SVGAGI (reference sequence). The V end was cut by 6 bases, the J end by 2 bases, with 13 bases between. In nucleotides, the CDR3 is TGTGCCAGCAGACAAGACAGGCGACAAGAGACCCAGTACTTC. Protein: CASRQDRRQETQYF.

This chain connects TRBV25-1 to TRBJ2-1; TRBD2 matches 10 bases. This CDR3 has 18 residues. Trimming at V came to 3 bases and at J to 8 bases, leaving 16 bases not matched to a gene. The germline CDR1 and CDR2 sequences are MGHDK and SYGVNS. DNA for the CDR3: TGTGCCAGCAGTGACAGCCTAGCGGGGGCCATAATAATGTATGAGCAGTTCTTC. Translation gives CASSDSLAGAIIMYEQFF. Combining the CDR3 with reference TRBV25-1 and TRBJ2-1 gives the whole variable domain EADIYQTPRYLVIGTGKKITLECSQTMGHDKMYWYQQDPGMELHLIHYSYGVNSTEKGDLSSESTVSRIRTEHFPLTLESARPSHTSQYLCASSDSLAGAIIMYEQFFGPGTRLTVL.

The chain is built from TRBV6-1 and TRBJ1-3, with D possibly matching TRBD1 (6 bases). This CDR3 has 15 amino acids. V lost 4 bases, J lost 2 bases, and 12 bases lay in between. CDR1 MNHNS and CDR2 SASEGT come from the germline V gene. The CDR3 nucleotides read TGTGCCAGCAGTGCTAACAGGGTGGCTGGAAACACCATATATTTT. Translation gives CASSANRVAGNTIYF.

The rearrangement joins TRBV9 to TRBJ1-3, with 8 bases fitting TRBD1. Germline CDR1 and CDR2: SGDLS and YYNGEE. Losses at the gene ends were 3 bases for V and 7 bases for J; bases not matched to a gene: 3. This CDR3 region has 13 residues. Here the CDR3 DNA reads TGTGCCAGCAGCGACCGGGACAGGAACACCATATATTTT. This translates into CASSDRDRNTIYF.

This chain links TRBV11-2 with TRBJ2-7; D gene unclear. The V gene lost 2 bases and the J gene lost 0 bases, with 14 bases spanning the gap. The CDR3 contains 16 residues. Germline V lookup: CDR1 SGHAT, CDR2 FQNNGV. The CDR3 DNA reads TGTGCCAGCAGCTTAAATATCGCGTCCTACTCCTACGAGCAGTACTTC. Protein sequence: CASSLNIASYSYEQYF.